This T cell receptor beta chain is drawn from a study of OX40 agonist ivuxolimab in advanced cancers. Study summary: The drug used for patients, ivuxolimab, was an agonistic anti-OX40 (CD134) antibody. Dose-escalation cases comprised hepatocellular carcinoma, melanoma, renal cell or head and neck cancer. Cohort: about 82% men, mean age about 60, aged roughly 23 to 79.

Sequencing used immunoSEQ multiplex PCR; TCRdb keeps in-frame clones, though not all of them. The sample has around 30,000 clones, approximately 90% seen once. Per germline, CDR1 SSHAT and CDR2 FNYEAQ (reference sequence). The ends were cut back, 1 base at V and 8 bases at J, with 12 bases in the middle. CDR3 size: 14 residues. Collection of blood occurred at baseline, at cycle 4 day 1, and at cycle 7 day 1. The chain couples TRBV7-7 to TRBJ2-1; TRBD2 is a possible D gene (5 bases). Material: CD4+ or CD8+ T cells sorted from blood, obtained in a trial of the OX40 agonist ivuxolimab. The clonotype comes from an adult with an advanced solid tumor such as melanoma, head and neck, liver or kidney cancer. Here the CDR3 reads CASSLGTGVDEQFF. The CDR3 DNA reads TGTGCCAGCAGCTTAGGGACTGGTGTAGATGAGCAGTTCTTC.